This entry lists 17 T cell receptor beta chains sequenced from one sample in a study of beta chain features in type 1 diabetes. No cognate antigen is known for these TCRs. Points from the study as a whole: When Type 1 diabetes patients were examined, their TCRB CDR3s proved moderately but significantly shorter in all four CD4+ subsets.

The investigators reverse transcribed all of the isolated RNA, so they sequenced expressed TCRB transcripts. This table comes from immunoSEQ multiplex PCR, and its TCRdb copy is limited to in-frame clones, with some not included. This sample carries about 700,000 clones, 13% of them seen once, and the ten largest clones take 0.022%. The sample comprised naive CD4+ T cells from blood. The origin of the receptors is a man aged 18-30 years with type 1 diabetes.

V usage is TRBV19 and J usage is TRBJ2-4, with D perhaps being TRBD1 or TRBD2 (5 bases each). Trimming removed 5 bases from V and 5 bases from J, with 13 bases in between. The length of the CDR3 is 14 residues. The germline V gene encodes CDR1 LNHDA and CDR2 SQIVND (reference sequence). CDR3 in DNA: TGTGCCAGTAGTCCTTGGGACCTAGAAAACATTCAGTACTTC. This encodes CASSPWDLENIQYF.

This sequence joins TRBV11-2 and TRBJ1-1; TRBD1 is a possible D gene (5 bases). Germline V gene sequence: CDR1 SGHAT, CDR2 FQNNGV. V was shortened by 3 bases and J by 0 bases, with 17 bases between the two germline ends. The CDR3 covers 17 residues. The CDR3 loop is CASSLRPLTVMNTEAFF. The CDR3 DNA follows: TGTGCCAGCAGCTTGAGGCCCCTGACAGTTATGAACACTGAAGCTTTCTTT.

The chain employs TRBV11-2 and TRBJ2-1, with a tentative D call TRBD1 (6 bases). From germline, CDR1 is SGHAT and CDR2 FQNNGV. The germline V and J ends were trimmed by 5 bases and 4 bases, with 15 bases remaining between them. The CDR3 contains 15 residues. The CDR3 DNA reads TGTGCCAGCAGCCTACAGACAGGAGGATACAATGAGCAGTTCTTC. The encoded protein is CASSLQTGGYNEQFF.

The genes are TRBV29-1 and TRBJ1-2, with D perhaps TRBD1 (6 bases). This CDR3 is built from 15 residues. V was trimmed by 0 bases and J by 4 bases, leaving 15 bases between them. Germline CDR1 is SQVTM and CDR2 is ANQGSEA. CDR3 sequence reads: CSVEEPRGVSYGYTF. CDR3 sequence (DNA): TGCAGCGTTGAAGAACCGAGGGGGGTGAGCTATGGCTACACCTTC.

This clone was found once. The CDR3 coding sequence is TGTGCCAGCAGCGAAACAGGGGGGTCGTCTGAAGCTTTCTTT. This encodes CASSETGGSSEAFF. The genes are TRBV6-1 and TRBJ1-1, with 8 bases fitting TRBD1. V was pared by 6 bases and J by 6 bases, with 9 bases of the junction left unmatched. In germline, CDR1 is MNHNS, CDR2 SASEGT. The CDR3 has 14 amino acids.

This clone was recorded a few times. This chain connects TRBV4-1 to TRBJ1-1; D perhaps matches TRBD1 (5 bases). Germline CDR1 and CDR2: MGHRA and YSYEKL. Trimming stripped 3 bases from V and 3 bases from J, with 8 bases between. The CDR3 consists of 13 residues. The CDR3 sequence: CASSHIGDTEAFF. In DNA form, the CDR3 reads TGCGCCAGCAGCCATATAGGGGACACTGAAGCTTTCTTT.

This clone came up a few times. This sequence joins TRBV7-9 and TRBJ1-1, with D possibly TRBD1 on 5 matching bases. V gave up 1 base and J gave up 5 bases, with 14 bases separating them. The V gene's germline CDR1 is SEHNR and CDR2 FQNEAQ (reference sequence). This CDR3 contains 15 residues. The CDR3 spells CASSLVGQGNTEAFF. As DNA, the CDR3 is TGTGCCAGCAGCTTAGTAGGCCAGGGAAATACTGAAGCTTTCTTT. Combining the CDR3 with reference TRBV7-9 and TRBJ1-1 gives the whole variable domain DTGVSQNPRHKITKRGQNVTFRCDPISEHNRLYWYRQTLGQGPEFLTYFQNEAQLEKSRLLSDRFSAERPKGSFSTLEIQRTEQGDSAMYLCASSLVGQGNTEAFFGQGTRLTVV.

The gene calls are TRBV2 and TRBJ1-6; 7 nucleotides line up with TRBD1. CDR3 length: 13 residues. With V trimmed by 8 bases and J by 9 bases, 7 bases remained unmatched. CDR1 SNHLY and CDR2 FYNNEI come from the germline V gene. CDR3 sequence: CASDGAGGSPLHF. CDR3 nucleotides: TGTGCCAGCGATGGGGCAGGGGGTTCACCCCTCCACTTT.

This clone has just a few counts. In DNA, the CDR3 is TGTGCCAGCTCAACGACGCAGGAGAGCGAGCAGTACTTC. This gives the protein CASSTTQESEQYF. The V and J genes are TRBV18 and TRBJ2-7; D remains unclear. Trimming left V 5 bases short and J 6 bases short, with 14 bases between. Germline-derived CDR1 and CDR2 are KGHSH and LQKENI. The CDR3 has 13 amino acids.

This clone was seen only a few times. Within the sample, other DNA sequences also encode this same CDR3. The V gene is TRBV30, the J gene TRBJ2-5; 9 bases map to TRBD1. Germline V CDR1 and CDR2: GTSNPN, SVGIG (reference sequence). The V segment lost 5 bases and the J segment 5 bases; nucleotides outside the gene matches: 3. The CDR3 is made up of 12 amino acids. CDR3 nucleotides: TGTGCCTGGGACAGGGGGATGGAGACCCAGTACTTC. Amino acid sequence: CAWDRGMETQYF.

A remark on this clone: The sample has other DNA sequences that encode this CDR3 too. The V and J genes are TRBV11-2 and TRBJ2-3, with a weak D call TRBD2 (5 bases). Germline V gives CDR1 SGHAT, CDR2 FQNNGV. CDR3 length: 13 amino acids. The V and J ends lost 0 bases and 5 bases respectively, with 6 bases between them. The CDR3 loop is CASSLDRGDTQYF. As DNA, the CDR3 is TGTGCCAGCAGCTTAGATCGGGGAGATACGCAGTATTTT. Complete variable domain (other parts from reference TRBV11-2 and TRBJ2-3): EAGVAQSPRYKIIEKRQSVAFWCNPISGHATLYWYQQILGQGPKLLIQFQNNGVVDDSQLPKDRFSAERLKGVDSTLKIQPAKLEDSAVYLCASSLDRGDTQYFGPGTRLTVL.

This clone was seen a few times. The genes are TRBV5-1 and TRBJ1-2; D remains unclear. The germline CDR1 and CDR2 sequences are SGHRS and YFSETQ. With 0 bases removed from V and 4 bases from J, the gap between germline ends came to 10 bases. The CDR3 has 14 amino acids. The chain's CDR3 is CASSLGQPAYGYTF. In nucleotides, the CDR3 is TGCGCCAGCAGCTTGGGGCAGCCAGCCTATGGCTACACCTTC.

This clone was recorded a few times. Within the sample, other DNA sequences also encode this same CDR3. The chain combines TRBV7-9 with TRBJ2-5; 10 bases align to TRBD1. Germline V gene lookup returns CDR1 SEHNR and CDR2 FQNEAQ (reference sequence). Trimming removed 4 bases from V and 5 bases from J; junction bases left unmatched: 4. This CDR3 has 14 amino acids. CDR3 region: CASSSTGGGETQYF. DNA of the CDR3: TGTGCCAGCAGCTCGACAGGGGGCGGGGAGACCCAGTACTTC.

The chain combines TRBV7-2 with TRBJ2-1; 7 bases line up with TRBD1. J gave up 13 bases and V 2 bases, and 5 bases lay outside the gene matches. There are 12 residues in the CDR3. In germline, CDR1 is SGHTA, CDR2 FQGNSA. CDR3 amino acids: CASSLWDSIQFF. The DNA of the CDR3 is TGTGCCAGCAGCTTATGGGACAGCATCCAGTTCTTC.

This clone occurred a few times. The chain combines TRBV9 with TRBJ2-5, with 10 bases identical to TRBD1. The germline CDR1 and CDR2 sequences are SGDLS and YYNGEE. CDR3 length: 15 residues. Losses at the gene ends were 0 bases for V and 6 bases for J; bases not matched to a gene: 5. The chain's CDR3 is CASSVGQGAGKTQYF. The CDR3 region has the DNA TGTGCCAGCAGCGTAGGACAGGGGGCGGGGAAGACCCAGTACTTC.

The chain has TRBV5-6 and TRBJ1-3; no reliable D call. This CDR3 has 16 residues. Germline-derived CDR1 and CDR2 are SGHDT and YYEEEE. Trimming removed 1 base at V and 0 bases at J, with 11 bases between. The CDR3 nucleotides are TGTGCCAGCAGCTTGACTTATGGGGACTCTGGAAACACCATATATTTT. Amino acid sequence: CASSLTYGDSGNTIYF.

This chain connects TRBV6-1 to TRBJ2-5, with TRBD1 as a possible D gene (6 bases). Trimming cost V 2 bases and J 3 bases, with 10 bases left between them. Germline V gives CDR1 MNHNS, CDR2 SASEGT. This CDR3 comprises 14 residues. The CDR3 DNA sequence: TGTGCCAGCAGTGAAAGGGGGTTGAAAGAGACCCAGTACTTC. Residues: CASSERGLKETQYF.